This is a list of T cell receptor beta chains from one sample in a study of T-cell reconstitution after alpha-beta-depleted transplantation in children. TCRdb re-derived calls from the PCR reads in MiXCR, one entry per CDR3 protein. This table holds about 610,000 distinct CDR3 sequences, under 12% found once. Sequencing used PBMCs from the stem cell graft donor, obtained from the stem cell graft. The receptors originated from a human donor who donated a stem cell graft to a child with acute myeloid leukemia. Each CDR3 is given with its conserved first and last residue. Fields, in order: D gene, CDR3 length, V gene, J gene, clone size, CDR3 DNA, CDR3 protein. The D gene is left open where the match is weak. For some rows the clone size is stated as once, few or many, or as a class when expanded; others skip it.

-	14	TRBV18	TRBJ2-1	-	TGTGCCAGCTCACCAGAAGCAGGTACAATGAAGCAGTTCTTC	CASSPEAGTMKQFF
-	17	TRBV6-1	TRBJ1-3	few	TGTGCCAGCAGTGAAGCTCCGCAGGGTTTCTCTGGAAACACCATATATTTT	CASSEAPQGFSGNTIYF
TRBD2	15	TRBV7-9	TRBJ2-5	-	TGTGCCAGCAGCTTAGGGCGGGAGGTCCAAGAGACCCAGTACTTC	CASSLGREVQETQYF
-	13	TRBV18	TRBJ1-2	few	TGTGCCAGCTCACCGGACACGAGCTATGGCTACACCTTC	CASSPDTSYGYTF
TRBD2	14	TRBV12-3/TRBV12-4	TRBJ2-1	many	TGTGCCAGCAGTTTAACCACTAGCGCAAATGAGCAGTTCTTC	CASSLTTSANEQFF
-	13	TRBV28	TRBJ1-2	few	TGTGCCAGCAGTTCATTAGGGCAACGTGGCTACACCTTC	CASSSLGQRGYTF
-	15	TRBV4-1	TRBJ1-1	many	TGCGCCAGCAGCCAATCTGGGACATTGAACACTGAAGCTTTCTTT	CASSQSGTLNTEAFF
TRBD2	15	TRBV6-5	TRBJ2-1	-	TGTGCCAGCAGTTTAGGCGGGAGACCCGGTAATGAGCAGTTCTTC	CASSLGGRPGNEQFF
-	13	TRBV9	TRBJ2-2	few	TGTGCCAGCGCCTACGGGTTCACCGGGGAGCTGTTTTTT	CASAYGFTGELFF
TRBD2	16	TRBV7-9	TRBJ2-2	few	TGTGCCAGCATCCCCCTAGCGGGGGCGAACACCGGGGAGCTGTTTTTT	CASIPLAGANTGELFF
-	13	TRBV20-1	TRBJ2-4	-	TGCAGTGCTGAAACAGGACAGAACAACATTCAGTACTTC	CSAETGQNNIQYF
-	14	TRBV5-1	TRBJ1-2	-	TGCGCCAGCAGAAGCCCCGGAGCTAACTATGGCTACACCTTC	CASRSPGANYGYTF
-	16	TRBV7-2	TRBJ2-6	-	TGTGCCAGCAGCTTATTAATTCCCGGCGGGGCCAACGTCCTGACTTTC	CASSLLIPGGANVLTF
-	14	TRBV27	TRBJ2-6	-	TGTGCCAGCGCCGATAGCTCTGGGGCCAACGTCCTGACTTTC	CASADSSGANVLTF
TRBD2	13	TRBV7-2	TRBJ2-7	-	TGTGCCAGCAGCTTCGTAGCGGGGTACGAGCAGTACTTC	CASSFVAGYEQYF
TRBD1	15	TRBV28	TRBJ2-7	few	TGTGCCAGCAGTCTATGGACAGGGGGGGAAGCCGAGCAGTACTTC	CASSLWTGGEAEQYF
-	13	TRBV12-3/TRBV12-4	TRBJ2-6	-	TGTGCCAGCTGGGAGTCTGGGGCCAACGTCCTGACTTTC	CASWESGANVLTF
TRBD2	16	TRBV20-1	TRBJ2-2	many	TGCAGTGCTAGGGACGGGACTAGCGTTACGACCGGGGAGCTGTTTTTT	CSARDGTSVTTGELFF
TRBD2	15	TRBV6-5	TRBJ2-7	many	TGTGCCAGCAGTACTATAGCGGGTCCGTCCTACGAGCAGTACTTC	CASSTIAGPSYEQYF
TRBD1	15	TRBV24-1	TRBJ1-4	few	TGTGCCACCAGTGATACCGGGACAGATAATGAAAAACTGTTTTTT	CATSDTGTDNEKLFF
TRBD1	13	TRBV5-6	TRBJ1-2	few	TGTGCCAGCAGCCAAGACAGGGAACCTGGCTACACCTTC	CASSQDREPGYTF
-	13	TRBV9	TRBJ1-5	few	TGTGCCAGCAGCGTAGACATCGGTCAGCCCCAGCATTTT	CASSVDIGQPQHF
-	15	TRBV5-1	TRBJ2-5	-	TGCGCCAGCAGCTCAACTAGTCGCCCAAAAGAGACCCAGTACTTC	CASSSTSRPKETQYF
-	16	TRBV6-5	TRBJ2-7	many	TGTGCCAGCAGTTGGAGAAACAGGTCCCCCCTCTACGAGCAGTACTTC	CASSWRNRSPLYEQYF
-	11	TRBV29-1	TRBJ1-2	many	TGCAGCGTTGTCGGGAGCTATGGCTACACCTTC	CSVVGSYGYTF
-	15	TRBV7-9	TRBJ2-7	-	TGTGCCAGCAGCCTACCGGGGGTGGGGTCCTACGAGCAGTACTTC	CASSLPGVGSYEQYF
TRBD2	17	TRBV11-1	TRBJ2-5	-	TGTGCCACCGGGCGGCGGACGGGAGGGCCCCCCCAAGAGACCCAGTACTTC	CATGRRTGGPPQETQYF
TRBD1	12	TRBV6-1	TRBJ1-1	-	TGTGCCAGCAGTGAAGCAGGGGGCTCAGCTTTCTTT	CASSEAGGSAFF
-	13	TRBV7-9	TRBJ2-3	few	TGTGCCAGTCGACTACCCTCCACAGATACGCAGTATTTT	CASRLPSTDTQYF
-	13	TRBV29-1	TRBJ2-2	few	TGCAGCGTTGATAGTAGAGGCGTCGGGGAGCTGTTTTTT	CSVDSRGVGELFF
-	14	TRBV7-9	TRBJ1-3	-	TGTGCCAGCCCTGGGCGGGACTCTGGAAACACCATATATTTT	CASPGRDSGNTIYF
TRBD2	18	TRBV30	TRBJ2-5	few	TGTGCCTGGAGTGTAATACATGTTACGGGAGGACCCCAAGAGACCCAGTACTTC	CAWSVIHVTGGPQETQYF
TRBD2	15	TRBV11-2	TRBJ2-1	many	TGTGCCAGCAGCCCACGGACTAGCGGATACAATGAGCAGTTCTTC	CASSPRTSGYNEQFF
-	15	TRBV2	TRBJ2-2	many	TGTGCCAGCAGTTACCAGCCATCGAACACCGGGGAGCTGTTTTTT	CASSYQPSNTGELFF
TRBD2	16	TRBV20-1	TRBJ2-1	-	TGCAGTGCTAGAGATCGAACTAGCGGCCACTACAATGAGCAGTTCTTC	CSARDRTSGHYNEQFF
-	11	TRBV30	TRBJ2-1	-	TGTGCCTGGAGTGTCGGGTATGAGCAGTTCTTC	CAWSVGYEQFF
TRBD2	15	TRBV4-3	TRBJ2-5	-	TGCGCCAGCAGCCGGACTAGCGGGCTTCAAGAGACCCAGTACTTC	CASSRTSGLQETQYF
TRBD2	16	TRBV9	TRBJ2-1	few	TGTGCCAGCAGCGAACTAGCGGGAGGGCCCTACAATGAGCAGTTCTTC	CASSELAGGPYNEQFF
-	13	TRBV20-1	TRBJ1-2	few	TGCAGTGCTAGAGAGGTCAGCTCGCATGGCTACACCTTC	CSAREVSSHGYTF
-	11	TRBV9	TRBJ1-2	-	TGTGCCAGCAGCGTCGGCTATGGCTACACCTTC	CASSVGYGYTF
-	14	TRBV29-1	TRBJ2-7	-	TGCAGCGTTGAGGGGTATGAAGGTTCGTACGAGCAGTACTTC	CSVEGYEGSYEQYF
TRBD1	13	TRBV5-1	TRBJ2-7	few	TGCGCCAGCGGGACAGGGTACGCCTACGAGCAGTACTTC	CASGTGYAYEQYF
TRBD1	15	TRBV20-1	TRBJ2-3	many	TGCAGTGCTAGAGATCCCACAGGGGGCCTATATACGCAGTATTTT	CSARDPTGGLYTQYF
-	11	TRBV28	TRBJ2-7	-	TGTGCCAGCAGCTACCCCCACGAGCAGTACTTC	CASSYPHEQYF
-	15	TRBV29-1	TRBJ2-1	many	TGCAGCGTTGTAAATGGGGCACAGGGGGGGGGTGAGCAGTTCTTC	CSVVNGAQGGGEQFF
-	13	TRBV20-1	TRBJ2-5	few	TGCAGTGCTAGAGATAGCCAACAAGAGACCCAGTACTTC	CSARDSQQETQYF